A single sample gave rise to the 21 T cell receptor beta chains below, sequenced in a study of blood T cell repertoires in COVID-19. Clones were read by immunoSEQ multiplex PCR, and TCRdb kept only the in-frame ones, dropping some. This sample yields approximately 150,000 clones, of which less than 85% are seen a single time; about a sixth belongs to the top ten. What was sequenced was peripheral blood. These receptors were obtained from a woman of 80 years or more with acute or convalescent COVID-19.

The chain has TRBV10-3 and TRBJ1-1, with 9 bases matching TRBD1. The CDR3 runs 14 residues. Germline loops: CDR1 ENHRY, CDR2 SYGVKD. Trimming took 3 bases from V and 7 from J; bases not matched to a gene: 6. DNA for the CDR3: TGTGCCATCAGTGAACCGACAGGGGGGAGTGAAGCTTTCTTT. It specifies CAISEPTGGSEAFF.

The rearrangement joins TRBV2 to TRBJ1-4, with D hard to call. V lost 4 bases and J lost 7, with 10 bases in between. Germline CDR1 is SNHLY and CDR2 is FYNNEI. The CDR3 contains 13 residues. As DNA, the CDR3 is TGTGCCAGCAGTGTTTCGCCCGGTGAAAAACTGTTTTTT. Its protein is CASSVSPGEKLFF.

This sequence joins TRBV2 and TRBJ1-1; perhaps TRBD1 as D (5 bases). CDR1 and CDR2 from the germline V gene are SNHLY and FYNNEI. The CDR3 loop spans 15 amino acids. Between the trimmed V and J ends, which lost 2 bases and 1 base, there was a span of 11 bases. CDR3 nucleotides: TGTGCCAGCAGTGAACAGGGACTCCAGAACACTGAAGCTTTCTTT. Amino acid sequence: CASSEQGLQNTEAFF.

The chain joins TRBV30 to TRBJ1-2, with TRBD1 as a possible D gene (6 bases). V shed 3 bases and J shed 4 bases, with 9 bases lying between them. Germline values: CDR1 GTSNPN, CDR2 SVGIG (reference sequence). CDR3 length: 12 residues. DNA for the CDR3: TGTGCCTGGAGGAGGACAGCCTATGGCTACACCTTC. Translation gives CAWRRTAYGYTF.

This clone has a handful of counts. The V and J genes are TRBV5-4 and TRBJ2-7; 9 bases are a match to TRBD2. The CDR3 totals 18 residues. CDR1 and CDR2 (germline): SGHNT, YYREEE (reference sequence). The ends lost 3 bases at V and 0 bases at J; junction bases unmatched: 13. The CDR3 region is CASSSGGAGGASSYEQYF. Here the CDR3 DNA reads TGTGCCAGCAGCTCCGGGGGAGCGGGGGGTGCAAGCTCCTACGAGCAGTACTTC.

The rearrangement uses TRBV7-9 and TRBJ2-5; 7 bases match TRBD2. V lost 3 bases, J lost 3 bases, and 13 bases stayed unmatched. The CDR3 contains 17 residues. Looked up from germline, CDR1 is SEHNR and CDR2 is FQNEAQ (reference sequence). The CDR3 DNA follows: TGTGCCAGCAGCTTTTTAATAGCCCTAGCGGTAAAAGAGACCCAGTACTTC. Amino acid sequence: CASSFLIALAVKETQYF.

This rearrangement joins TRBV4-2 to TRBJ2-2, with D unclear. V lost 0 bases and J lost 5, with 10 bases in between. Per germline, CDR1 LGHNA and CDR2 YNFKEQ. CDR3 length: 15 amino acids. The CDR3 is CASSQDWSATGELFF. For the CDR3, the DNA is TGTGCCAGCAGCCAAGATTGGAGCGCGACCGGGGAGCTGTTTTTT.

The chain has TRBV10-3 and TRBJ2-3, with TRBD2 as a possible D gene (6 bases). CDR3 length equals 13 residues. V lost 8 bases to trimming and J lost 2 bases, with 11 bases between them. CDR1 is ENHRY and CDR2 is SYGVKD in the germline V gene. CDR3 sequence: CAIGTQTTDTQYF. In DNA, the CDR3 is TGTGCCATCGGGACTCAAACCACAGATACGCAGTATTTT.

The CDR3 bases are TGTGCCAGCTCTCCCTTTGGCCGAAGAGGTATGGACACTGAAGCTTTCTTT. This codes for CASSPFGRRGMDTEAFF. This sequence joins TRBV18 and TRBJ1-1; D gene unclear. The CDR3 loop spans 17 amino acids. The V gene's germline CDR1 is KGHSH and CDR2 LQKENI. V lost 6 bases and J lost 3, with 23 bases in between. The variable domain in full, with the rest retrieved from reference TRBV18 and TRBJ1-1, is NAGVMQNPRHLVRRRGQEARLRCSPMKGHSHVYWYRQLPEEGLKFMVYLQKENIIDESGMPKERFSAEFPKEGPSILRIQQVVRGDSAAYFCASSPFGRRGMDTEAFFGQGTRLTVV.

The CDR3 nucleotides read TGTGCCAGCTCACCGGGACAGGCGGTCGAGCAGTACTTC. It codes for CASSPGQAVEQYF. The V and J genes are TRBV18 and TRBJ2-7; 8 positions agree with TRBD1. With V trimmed by 3 bases and J by 6 bases, 4 bases remained unmatched. This CDR3 contains 13 residues. Germline V gives CDR1 KGHSH, CDR2 LQKENI.

The DNA for the CDR3 is TGTGCCACCAGCAGAGGGACATACACTGAAGCTTTCTTT. Amino acid sequence: CATSRGTYTEAFF. The chain carries TRBV15 and TRBJ1-1, with D possibly matching TRBD1 (5 bases). V was cut by 1 base and J by 3 bases, with 6 bases left in between. This CDR3 is built from 13 residues. CDR1 and CDR2 (germline): LNHNV, YYDKDF (reference sequence).

The J gene is TRBJ2-3, the V gene TRBV5-4; a possible D gene is TRBD2 (7 bases). CDR1 and CDR2 from the germline V gene are SGHNT and YYREEE (reference sequence). The CDR3 has 16 residues. Trimming took off 5 bases at V and 5 bases at J, with 21 bases between the two ends. CDR3 DNA sequence: TGTGCCAGCAGTTTTTTAGGGGGAGGGCCCGTAGATACGCAGTATTTT. Protein sequence: CASSFLGGGPVDTQYF.

The chain is built from TRBV19 and TRBJ2-2, with D uncertain. CDR1 and CDR2 (germline): LNHDA, SQIVND (reference sequence). There are 14 residues in the CDR3. V was trimmed by 0 bases and J by 3 bases, leaving 5 bases between them. The CDR3 reads CASSIDRDTGELFF. The CDR3 DNA reads TGTGCCAGTAGTATAGACCGTGACACCGGGGAGCTGTTTTTT.

This clone was seen only a few times. The V call is TRBV5-1, the J call TRBJ1-3; possible D gene TRBD1, 5 bases. The V gene's germline CDR1 is SGHRS and CDR2 YFSETQ. The CDR3 has 15 amino acids. V was pared by 2 bases and J by 3 bases, with 12 bases between. The CDR3 spells CASSLEPGLGNTIYF. CDR3 nucleotides: TGCGCCAGCAGCTTAGAGCCGGGACTTGGAAACACCATATATTTT. Full variable domain (rest looked up from reference TRBV5-1 and TRBJ1-3): KAGVTQTPRYLIKTRGQQVTLSCSPISGHRSVSWYQQTPGQGLQFLFEYFSETQRNKGNFPGRFSGRQFSNSRSEMNVSTLELGDSALYLCASSLEPGLGNTIYFGEGSWLTVV.

The genes are TRBV7-9 and TRBJ2-2; TRBD2 matches 8 bases. Germline V gives CDR1 SEHNR, CDR2 FQNEAQ (reference sequence). The V segment lost 6 bases and the J segment 2 bases; nucleotides outside the gene matches: 11. The CDR3 runs to 17 residues. In nucleotides, the CDR3 is TGTGCCAGCAGATTCTGGGGAAGCGGGGGTAACACCGGGGAGCTGTTTTTT. This encodes CASRFWGSGGNTGELFF.

The rearrangement uses TRBV7-2 and TRBJ1-1; D might be TRBD1 (5 bases). Germline values: CDR1 SGHTA, CDR2 FQGNSA. The CDR3 has 17 amino acids. V was pared by 2 bases and J by 4 bases, with 20 bases between. The CDR3, as DNA: TGTGCCAGCAGCTTATCCCTGATCCGACAGTCTATCACTGAAGCTTTCTTT. This translates into CASSLSLIRQSITEAFF.

V usage is TRBV7-9 and J usage is TRBJ1-5, with D unresolved. Germline V lookup: CDR1 SEHNR, CDR2 FQNEAQ (reference sequence). V was pared by 3 bases and J by 0 bases, with 3 bases between. The CDR3 spans 13 residues. The CDR3 sequence: CASSFYSNQPQHF. The CDR3, as DNA: TGTGCCAGCAGCTTCTATAGCAATCAGCCCCAGCATTTT.

The rearrangement joins TRBV5-1 to TRBJ2-1; 10 bases are a match to TRBD2. J lost 6 bases, V lost 0 bases, and 3 bases had no gene match. CDR1 and CDR2 (germline): SGHRS, YFSETQ. CDR3 length: 15 residues. CDR3 sequence (DNA): TGCGCCAGCAGCTTGGGAGGACTAGCGGCCAATGAGCAGTTCTTC. This translates into CASSLGGLAANEQFF.

The table lists this clone with a few counts. The chain employs TRBV14 and TRBJ2-7, with D perhaps matching TRBD1 (5 bases). Germline V gene lookup returns CDR1 SGHDN and CDR2 FVKESK. Trimming cost V 0 bases and J 0 bases, with 15 bases left between them. The CDR3 runs to 17 residues. The CDR3 region has the DNA TGTGCCAGCAGCCAAGATTTGTCCCCAGGGTACTCCTACGAGCAGTACTTC. Residues: CASSQDLSPGYSYEQYF.

The chain joins TRBV2 to TRBJ1-2; a possible D gene is TRBD1 (6 bases). The germline V and J ends were trimmed by 5 bases and 8 bases, with 18 bases remaining between them. CDR3 length: 14 residues. The germline V gene has CDR1 SNHLY and CDR2 FYNNEI. In DNA, the CDR3 is TGTGCCAGCAGTACTCAAACACAGGGCAGCGGCTACACCTTC. Residues: CASSTQTQGSGYTF.

V usage is TRBV11-2 and J usage is TRBJ1-2; TRBD1 matches 7 bases. From germline, CDR1 is SGHAT and CDR2 FQNNGV. There are 13 residues in the CDR3. The junction had 3 bases not matched to a gene; V was cut back by 4 bases and J by 4 bases. The CDR3 spells CASSSGQSYGYTF. The CDR3 DNA reads TGTGCCAGCAGCTCGGGACAGTCCTATGGCTACACCTTC.